This TCR beta chain was profiled in a study of blood T cells in healthy people across ages. General study points: Naive T cell percentage showed a strong correlation with the diversity of TCR beta.

The CDR3 is 12 residues long. Germline loops: CDR1 DFQATT, CDR2 SNEGSKA (reference sequence). The V and J ends lost 7 bases and 1 base, in that order; junction bases with no gene match: 3. Comments on this clonotype: Its antigen is still unknown.

Each donor supplied about 9.6 milliliters of peripheral blood. A second roughly 7 to 12 cycle PCR used barcoded and J-beta primers. Every molecule of cDNA carried a tag from a template-switch adaptor with 12 random nucleotides. TCRdb processed the 5' RACE reads anew with MiXCR; each CDR3 protein has one entry. The sample holds 700,000 to 950,000 distinct CDR3 sequences, 58% seen once. This rearrangement joins TRBV20-1 to TRBJ2-7, with 8 bases identical to TRBD1. This clonotype was sampled from a man aged 25 to 40 in good health. The sample comprised blood. CDR3 region: CSVGQASYEQYF. CDR3 DNA: TGCAGTGTGGGACAGGCTTCCTACGAGCAGTACTTC.